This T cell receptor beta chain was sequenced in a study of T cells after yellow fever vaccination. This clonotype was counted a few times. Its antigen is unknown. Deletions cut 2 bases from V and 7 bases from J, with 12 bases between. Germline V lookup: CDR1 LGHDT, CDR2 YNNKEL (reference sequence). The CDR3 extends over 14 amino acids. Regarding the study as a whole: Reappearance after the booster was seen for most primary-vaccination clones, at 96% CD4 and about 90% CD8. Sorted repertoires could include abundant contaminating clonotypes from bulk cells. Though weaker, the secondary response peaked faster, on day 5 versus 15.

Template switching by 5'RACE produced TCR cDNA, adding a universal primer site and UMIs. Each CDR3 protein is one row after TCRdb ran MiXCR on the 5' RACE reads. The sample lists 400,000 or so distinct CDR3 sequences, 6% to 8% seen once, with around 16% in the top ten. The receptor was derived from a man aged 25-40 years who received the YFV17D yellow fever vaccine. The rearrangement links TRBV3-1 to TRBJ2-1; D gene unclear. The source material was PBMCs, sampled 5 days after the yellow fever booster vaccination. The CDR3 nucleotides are TGTGCCAGCAGCCAACTCTCCGCGAGTAATGAGCAGTTCTTC. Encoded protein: CASSQLSASNEQFF.